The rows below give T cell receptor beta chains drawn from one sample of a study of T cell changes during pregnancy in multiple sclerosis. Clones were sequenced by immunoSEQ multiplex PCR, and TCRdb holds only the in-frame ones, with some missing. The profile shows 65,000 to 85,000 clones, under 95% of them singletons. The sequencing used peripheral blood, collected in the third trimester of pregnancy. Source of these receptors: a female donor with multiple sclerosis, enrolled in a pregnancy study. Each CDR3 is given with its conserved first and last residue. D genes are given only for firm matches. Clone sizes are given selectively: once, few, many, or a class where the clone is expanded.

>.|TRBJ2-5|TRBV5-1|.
TGCGCCAGCAGCTTTTCTAGGCCGGAAGAGACCCAGTACTTC
CASSFSRPEETQYF
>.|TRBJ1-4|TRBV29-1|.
TGCAGCGTTGAGCAGTCGGGGAACGAAAAACTGTTTTTT
CSVEQSGNEKLFF
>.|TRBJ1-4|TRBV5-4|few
TGTGCCAGCAGCTTGCGGGGGGAAAAACTGTTTTTT
CASSLRGEKLFF
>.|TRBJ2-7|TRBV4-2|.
TGTGCCAGCAGCCAAGATCTGGGCTCCTCCTACGAGCAGTACTTC
CASSQDLGSSYEQYF
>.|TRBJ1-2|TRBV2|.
TGTGCCAGCAGTGTGCGCCGTGGGACACCTGGCTACACCTTC
CASSVRRGTPGYTF
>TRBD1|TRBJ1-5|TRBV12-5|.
TGTGCTAGTGGTTTGTCGACACAGGGGGTTTATCAGCCCCAGCATTTT
CASGLSTQGVYQPQHF
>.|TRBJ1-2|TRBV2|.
TGTGCCAGCAGTGTCTACGAGGGAACCTATGGCTACACCTTC
CASSVYEGTYGYTF
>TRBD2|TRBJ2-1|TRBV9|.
TGTGCCAGCAGTATCGGGACTAGCGGGGGCTCCTACAATGAGCAGTTCTTC
CASSIGTSGGSYNEQFF
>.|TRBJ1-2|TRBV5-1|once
TGCGCCAGCAGCTTGAGCGACGGCTATGGCTACACCTTC
CASSLSDGYGYTF
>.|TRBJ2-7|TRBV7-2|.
TGTGCCAGCATGGCCGGGAGAGGGACCGAGCAGTACTTC
CASMAGRGTEQYF
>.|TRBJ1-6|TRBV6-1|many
TGTGCCAGCAGTGAACAGGATAATTCACCCCTCCACTTT
CASSEQDNSPLHF
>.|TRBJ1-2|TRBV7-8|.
TGTGCCAGCAGCCCAGTGGGGGGGGGCTATGGCTACACCTTC
CASSPVGGGYGYTF
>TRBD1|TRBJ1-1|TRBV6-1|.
TGTGCCAGCAGCCCCGGGACAGGGTACACTGAAGCTTTCTTT
CASSPGTGYTEAFF
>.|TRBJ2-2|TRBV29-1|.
TGCAGCGTTATTTCGTCTAGTGGCGCGGAGCTGTTTTTT
CSVISSSGAELFF
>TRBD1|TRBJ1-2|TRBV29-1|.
TGCAGCGCCTCACACGGGACAGAGGATTATGGCTACACCTTC
CSASHGTEDYGYTF
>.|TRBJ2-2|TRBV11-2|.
TGTGCCAGCAGCTTAGGGTTAGGGGGCACCGGGGAGCTGTTTTTT
CASSLGLGGTGELFF
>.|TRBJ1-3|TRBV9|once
TGTGCCAGCAGCCCTCCTAGGCAGCCGGGTTCTGGAAACACCATATATTTT
CASSPPRQPGSGNTIYF
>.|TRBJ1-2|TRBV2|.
TGTGCCAGCAGTGAGACGGGTGTGAACTATGGCTACACCTTC
CASSETGVNYGYTF
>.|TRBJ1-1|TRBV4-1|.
TGCGCCAGCAGCCAAAGACCCCGGGGATTAGGCACTGAAGCTTTCTTT
CASSQRPRGLGTEAFF
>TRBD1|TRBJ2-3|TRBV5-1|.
TGCGCCAGCAGCCCGACAGGGACCACAGATACGCAGTATTTT
CASSPTGTTDTQYF
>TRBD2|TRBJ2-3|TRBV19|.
TGTGCCAGTAGTCTAGGGACTAGCGGGAGAGATACGCAGTATTTT
CASSLGTSGRDTQYF
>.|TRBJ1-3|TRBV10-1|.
TGCGCCAGCAGTGGACCCAGGGGAAATTCTGGAAACACCATATATTTT
CASSGPRGNSGNTIYF
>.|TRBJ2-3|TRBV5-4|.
TGTGCCAGCAGCTTGGTCGGGGCAGATACGCAGTATTTT
CASSLVGADTQYF
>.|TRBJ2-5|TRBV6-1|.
TGTGCCAGCAGTGAAGGGCAGCCACTAAAAGAGACCCAGTACTTC
CASSEGQPLKETQYF
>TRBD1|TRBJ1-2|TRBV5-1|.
TGCGCCAGCAGCTTGCCCCAGGGGGGTGGCTACACCTTC
CASSLPQGGGYTF
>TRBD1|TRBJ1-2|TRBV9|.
TGTGCCAGCAGCGTAGGGGTTGGGACAGAAGCTAACTATGGCTACACCTTC
CASSVGVGTEANYGYTF
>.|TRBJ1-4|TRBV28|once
TGTGCCAGCAGTTTGCCCGGGGGAGGTGAAAAACTGTTTTTT
CASSLPGGGEKLFF
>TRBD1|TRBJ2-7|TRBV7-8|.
TGTGCCAGCAGCCAAACCTGGACAGGGGCATGGGAACAGTACTTC
CASSQTWTGAWEQYF
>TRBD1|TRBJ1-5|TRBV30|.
TGTGCCTACCACCGGGACAGGGGGCTGGACGGCAATCAGCCCCAGCATTTT
CAYHRDRGLDGNQPQHF
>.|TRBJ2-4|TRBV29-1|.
TGCAGCGTTGTGGCAGGGGCGGGTGGAAACATTCAGTACTTC
CSVVAGAGGNIQYF
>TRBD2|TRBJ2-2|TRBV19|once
TGTGCCAGTAGTATAAAAGGGAGGGTGGGAACCCTGAGGGGCAACACCGGGGAGCTGTTTTTT
CASSIKGRVGTLRGNTGELFF
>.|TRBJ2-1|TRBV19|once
TGTGCCAGTAGGAGGACACACAGCTCCTACAATGAGCAGTTCTTC
CASRRTHSSYNEQFF
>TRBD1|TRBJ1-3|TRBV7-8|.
TGTGCCAGCAGCTTAAGGACAGGGCCTGGAAACACCATATATTTT
CASSLRTGPGNTIYF
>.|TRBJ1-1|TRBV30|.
TGTGCCTGGAATAGAGGTTCCCGAGGTACTGAAGCTTTCTTT
CAWNRGSRGTEAFF
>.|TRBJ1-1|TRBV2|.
TGTGCCAGCATCTGGAGGTATTCGAACACTGAAGCTTTCTTT
CASIWRYSNTEAFF
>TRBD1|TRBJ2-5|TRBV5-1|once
TGCGCCAGCAGCTTTCAGGGGGTAGATGAGACCCAGTACTTC
CASSFQGVDETQYF
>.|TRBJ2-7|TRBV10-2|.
TGCGCCAGCGCAGTGGGGGGACCAACCTACGAGCAGTACTTC
CASAVGGPTYEQYF
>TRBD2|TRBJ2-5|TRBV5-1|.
TGCGCCAGCACCCGGGGACTAGCGGGGGGGCAAGAGACCCAGTACTTC
CASTRGLAGGQETQYF
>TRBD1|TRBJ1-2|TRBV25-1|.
TGTGCCAGCAGTGAAGTCCCGGACAGGCGGCACCCGCACTATGGCTACACCTTC
CASSEVPDRRHPHYGYTF
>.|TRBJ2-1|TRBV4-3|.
TGCGCCAGCAGCCAAGATGGGGCAGAGCCCTACAATGAGCAGTTCTTC
CASSQDGAEPYNEQFF
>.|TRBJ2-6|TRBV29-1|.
TGCAGCGTTTACTCTAAAGGGACACCCGATATGAACTCTGGGGCCAACGTCCTGACTTTC
CSVYSKGTPDMNSGANVLTF
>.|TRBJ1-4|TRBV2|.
TGTGCCAGCAGAAAGGAGACTAATGAAAAACTGTTTTTT
CASRKETNEKLFF
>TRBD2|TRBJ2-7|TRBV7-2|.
TGTGCCAGCAGCTTAGGGGCGCTAGCGGGGGGGCCAATATCCGAGCAGTACTTC
CASSLGALAGGPISEQYF
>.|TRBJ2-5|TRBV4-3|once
TGCGCCAGCAGCCAAGATGTCACCAGAAAGGAGACCCAGTACTTC
CASSQDVTRKETQYF
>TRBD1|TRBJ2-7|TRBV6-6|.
TGTGCCAGCAGTCCCCGACAGGGCTCCTACGAGCAGTACTTC
CASSPRQGSYEQYF
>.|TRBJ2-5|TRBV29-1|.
TGCAGCCCCGAGGAGCTAGCTCAGACCCAGTACTTC
CSPEELAQTQYF